This T cell receptor beta chain originates from a study of blood T cell repertoires in COVID-19. About the research overall: Samples of COVID-19 (acute and convalescent) were obtained from the United States, Italy and Spain.

The CDR3 covers 13 residues. V gave up 7 bases and J gave up 3 bases; unmatched junction bases: 7. Germline V lookup: CDR1 SGHRS, CDR2 YFSETQ. In the original processing: Amplification of reference gene primers was used by the study to estimate nucleated cell counts. Generated by immunoSEQ multiplex PCR, the TCRdb table keeps only in-frame clones and is missing some. The V and J calls and clone size come from that table; D and trimming were worked out from the DNA. The data contain tens of thousands of clones, roughly 78% of them singletons. This sequence originates from a man aged 60 to 75 with acute or convalescent COVID-19. The sample was peripheral blood. V usage is TRBV5-1 and J usage is TRBJ2-7; 7 bases fit TRBD1. The CDR3 coding sequence is TGCGCCAGCCGACAGGGAAAGGGCTACGAGCAGTACTTC. It translates to CASRQGKGYEQYF.